A single sample gave rise to the 27 T cell receptor beta chains below, sequenced in a study of blood T cell repertoires in COVID-19. The table came from immunoSEQ multiplex PCR; TCRdb's copy has only in-frame clones and leaves some out. The sample lists under 200,000 clones; about 81% were seen once. Specimen: peripheral blood. All receptors derive from an older woman with COVID-19, enrolled during active disease.

This chain uses TRBV7-2 with TRBJ1-1; D unresolved. Germline V gene lookup returns CDR1 SGHTA and CDR2 FQGNSA. This CDR3 region has 16 residues. V lost 5 bases and J 0 bases, leaving 16 bases between the germline ends. The CDR3 DNA reads TGTGCCAGCAGCCCCACCCAACAGACGCTGAACACTGAAGCTTTCTTT. Protein sequence: CASSPTQQTLNTEAFF.

The chain couples TRBV2 to TRBJ2-1; 9 bases map to TRBD1. The CDR3 loop spans 17 amino acids. Looked up from germline, CDR1 is SNHLY and CDR2 is FYNNEI. V lost 6 bases, J lost 2 bases, and 11 bases stayed unmatched. CDR3 nucleotide sequence: TGTGCCAGCAGCCCTACCCCGGACAGGGGAGCCTACAATGAGCAGTTCTTC. Encoded protein: CASSPTPDRGAYNEQFF.

The chain links TRBV6-5 to TRBJ2-5; TRBD2 might be the D (5 bases). The CDR3 is 15 residues long. Deletions cut 6 bases from V and 5 bases from J, with 19 bases between. The germline V gene has CDR1 MNHEY and CDR2 SVGAGI. The CDR3 coding sequence is TGTGCCAGCAGCCAAGAGGGTTCCTTCGGTGAGACCCAGTACTTC. The encoded protein is CASSQEGSFGETQYF.

The chain links TRBV4-1 to TRBJ1-1; TRBD1 matches at 12 bases. With V trimmed by 6 bases and J by 6 bases, 5 bases remained unmatched. This CDR3 contains 14 residues. CDR1 is MGHRA, CDR2 YSYEKL, per germline. The CDR3 loop reads CASRPGTGGSEAFF. In DNA, the CDR3 is TGCGCCAGCAGGCCCGGGACAGGGGGCTCTGAAGCTTTCTTT.

The rearrangement uses TRBV6-4 and TRBJ2-1; a possible D gene is TRBD2 (6 bases). The germline CDR1 and CDR2 sequences are MRHNA and SNTAGT. Trimming took off 6 bases at V and 2 bases at J, with 17 bases between the two ends. CDR3 size: 16 residues. CDR3 amino acids: CASSRGSGGPYNEQFF. The CDR3 bases are TGTGCCAGCAGCCGGGGTAGCGGTGGACCCTACAATGAGCAGTTCTTC.

The chain combines TRBV4-1 with TRBJ2-1; possible D gene TRBD1, 6 bases. Trimming removed 7 bases from V and 9 bases from J, with 16 bases in between. CDR3 length equals 13 residues. CDR1 is MGHRA, CDR2 YSYEKL, per germline. CDR3 sequence (DNA): TGCGCCAGCATGACAAATAGGGGGTCTGAGCAGTTCTTC. Translation: CASMTNRGSEQFF.

The V and J genes are TRBV11-2 and TRBJ2-5; tentative D call: TRBD2 (5 bases). Germline V gives CDR1 SGHAT, CDR2 FQNNGV. Between the trimmed V and J ends, which lost 1 base and 5 bases, there was a span of 17 bases. The CDR3 spans 16 residues. The CDR3 bases are TGTGCCAGCAGCTTAGGGGCGCCGGGGTCGATGGAGACCCAGTACTTC. The encoded protein is CASSLGAPGSMETQYF. Full variable domain (missing parts from reference TRBV11-2 and TRBJ2-5): EAGVAQSPRYKIIEKRQSVAFWCNPISGHATLYWYQQILGQGPKLLIQFQNNGVVDDSQLPKDRFSAERLKGVDSTLKIQPAKLEDSAVYLCASSLGAPGSMETQYFGPGTRLLVL.

In DNA form, the CDR3 reads TGTGCCAGCAGTGAGACAGTTAATTCACCCCTCCACTTT. This translates into CASSETVNSPLHF. The chain couples TRBV9 to TRBJ1-6, with a tentative D call TRBD1 (5 bases). The germline CDR1 and CDR2 sequences are SGDLS and YYNGEE. This CDR3 is built from 13 residues. Trimming took off 5 bases at V and 6 bases at J, with 9 bases between the two ends.

The chain is built from TRBV19 and TRBJ1-1, with D tentatively TRBD1 (5 bases). This CDR3 has 13 amino acids. V lost 2 bases and J lost 1, with 5 bases in between. Germline loops: CDR1 LNHDA, CDR2 SQIVND (reference sequence). CDR3 residues: CASSITGNTEAFF. The DNA of the CDR3 is TGTGCCAGTAGTATAACAGGGAACACTGAAGCTTTCTTT.

This chain joins TRBV28 and TRBJ2-1; D is unclear. Germline CDR1 MDHEN, CDR2 SYDVKM. The CDR3 totals 14 residues. V dropped 4 bases and J dropped 5 bases, with 12 bases sitting between them. The CDR3 DNA sequence: TGTGCCAGCAGTTCGGCAGGCCTACACAATGAGCAGTTCTTC. Translated: CASSSAGLHNEQFF.

The chain recombines TRBV4-2 with TRBJ1-5; tentative D call: TRBD1 (5 bases). CDR1 is LGHNA and CDR2 is YNFKEQ in the germline V gene. The CDR3 is made up of 16 amino acids. With 2 bases removed from V and 5 bases from J, the gap between germline ends came to 16 bases. CDR3 in amino acids: CASSQSGDGGYQPQHF. For the CDR3, the DNA is TGTGCCAGCAGCCAATCGGGGGACGGGGGGTATCAGCCCCAGCATTTT.

The chain combines TRBV19 with TRBJ2-3, with 7 bases aligning to TRBD2. V was clipped by 4 bases and J by 2 bases; unmatched bases: 9. The germline V gene has CDR1 LNHDA and CDR2 SQIVND (reference sequence). CDR3 size: 16 residues. The CDR3 reads CASSTPGRGTTDTQYF. DNA of the CDR3: TGTGCCAGTAGTACCCCCGGGCGGGGGACCACAGATACGCAGTATTTT.

This chain joins TRBV27 and TRBJ2-1; TRBD2 matches 8 bases. The V gene end was trimmed by 3 bases and the J gene end by 6 bases; junction bases not matched to a gene: 10. This CDR3 contains 16 residues. The V gene's germline CDR1 is MNHEY and CDR2 SMNVEV (reference sequence). CDR3: CASSLVLTGGINEQFF. The CDR3 nucleotides read TGTGCCAGCAGTTTGGTCCTGACGGGAGGGATCAATGAGCAGTTCTTC.

This clone came up once. The chain combines TRBV6-5 with TRBJ1-2; 9 bases line up with TRBD1. This CDR3 contains 14 residues. V lost 4 bases, J lost 8 bases, and 8 bases stayed unmatched. CDR1 is MNHEY, CDR2 SVGAGI, per germline. CDR3 nucleotide sequence: TGTGCCAGCAGTTCTGGGACAGGGATAGGCGGCTACACCTTC. It encodes CASSSGTGIGGYTF.

This clone was counted at least ten times. V gene TRBV7-9 combines with J gene TRBJ1-3; 8 bases fit TRBD1. The J segment lost 1 base and the V segment lost 1 base, leaving 3 bases of the junction unmatched. Germline V gene sequence: CDR1 SEHNR, CDR2 FQNEAQ (reference sequence). This CDR3 is 16 amino acids long. The CDR3 is CASSLGRQGSGNTIYF. CDR3 DNA sequence: TGTGCCAGCAGCTTAGGACGACAGGGGTCTGGAAACACCATATATTTT.

The chain has TRBV5-6 and TRBJ2-3; 8 nucleotides match TRBD1. V dropped 5 bases and J dropped 8; count of bases not matched to a gene: 16. Germline V gene data show CDR1 as SGHDT and CDR2 as YYEEEE. The CDR3 length is 16 residues. This CDR3 reads CASRPRTGQGSGTQYF. The DNA of the CDR3 is TGTGCCAGCAGGCCCCGTACCGGACAGGGATCGGGTACGCAGTATTTT.

This sequence joins TRBV28 and TRBJ1-2, with D possibly TRBD1 on 5 matching bases. The germline CDR1 and CDR2 sequences are MDHEN and SYDVKM. The CDR3 contains 18 residues. V was pared by 2 bases and J by 4 bases, with 23 bases between. The CDR3 is CASSLTPAPTGVGYGYTF. For the CDR3, the DNA is TGTGCCAGCAGTTTAACCCCGGCGCCTACGGGGGTCGGCTATGGCTACACCTTC.

The chain combines TRBV25-1 with TRBJ2-7, with 7 bases lining up with TRBD1. This CDR3 spans 14 amino acids. With 4 bases clipped from V and 2 bases from J, the junction kept 5 bases outside the gene matches. The germline gives CDR1 MGHDK, CDR2 SYGVNS. CDR3 sequence reads: CASSARQGAYEQYF. DNA of the CDR3: TGTGCCAGCAGTGCCCGACAGGGCGCCTACGAGCAGTACTTC.

The genes are TRBV11-3 and TRBJ2-1, with 7 bases that match TRBD2. This CDR3 comprises 16 residues. Germline V gene data show CDR1 as SGHNT and CDR2 as YENEEA. Trimming cost V 0 bases and J 4 bases; bases outside gene matches: 6. CDR3 in DNA: TGTGCCAGCAGCTTAGACGGAGTAGCGGGTTACAATGAGCAGTTCTTC. Translating gives CASSLDGVAGYNEQFF.

This chain joins TRBV3-1 (or the pseudogene TRBV3-2) and TRBJ1-1; D not resolved. CDR3 length: 11 residues. Trimming shortened V by 4 bases and J by 5 bases, and 5 bases separated the two germline ends. Germline V gives CDR1 LGHDT, CDR2 YNNKEL (reference sequence). The CDR3 DNA is TGTGCCAGCAGCCGCGGGACTGAAGCTTTCTTT. This sequence encodes CASSRGTEAFF.

The chain has TRBV4-2 and TRBJ2-3; D may be TRBD1 (6 bases). Germline V gene data show CDR1 as LGHNA and CDR2 as YNFKEQ. This CDR3 has 15 amino acids. The ends were cut back, 8 bases at V and 2 bases at J, with 17 bases in the middle. The CDR3 sequence is CASAQDQGNTDTQYF. The CDR3 DNA reads TGTGCCAGCGCCCAAGACCAGGGGAACACAGATACGCAGTATTTT.

The V call is TRBV27, the J call TRBJ2-2, with 10 positions matching TRBD2. V trimming: 4 bases; J trimming: 4 bases; junction bases outside the gene matches: 12. The CDR3 length is 18 residues. CDR1 and CDR2 (germline): MNHEY, SMNVEV (reference sequence). CDR3 in DNA: TGTGCCAGCAGTTCTAGCGGGAGAGTTGGGGTCGGCACCGGGGAGCTGTTTTTT. It codes for CASSSSGRVGVGTGELFF.

The chain employs TRBV21-1 and TRBJ2-7; the table names TRBD2, a call not compared with the DNA. TRBV21-1 is designated a pseudogene. The CDR3 consists of 14 residues. CDR3 amino acids: CASSPLGGAYEQYV. The CDR3 bases are TGTGCCAGCAGCCCTCTAGGAGGGGCCTACGAGCAGTACGTC.

This CDR3 reads CASNKEAGVGNEQFF. CDR3 nucleotide sequence: TGTGCCAGCAATAAGGAAGCGGGAGTCGGAAATGAGCAGTTCTTC. V is TRBV28 and J is TRBJ2-1; 8 nucleotides agree with TRBD2. The CDR3 loop spans 15 amino acids. The junction had 12 bases not matched to a gene; V was cut back by 7 bases and J by 7 bases. CDR1 and CDR2 from the germline V gene are MDHEN and SYDVKM.

J is TRBJ2-3 and V is TRBV5-1; possible D gene TRBD2, 5 bases. V lost 7 bases to trimming and J lost 0 bases, with 9 bases between them. The length of the CDR3 is 13 residues. CDR1 is SGHRS, CDR2 YFSETQ, per germline. CDR3: CASRSGSTDTQYF. The CDR3 DNA reads as TGCGCCAGCCGGAGCGGTAGCACAGATACGCAGTATTTT.

This clone has only a few counts. The V and J genes are TRBV28 and TRBJ1-3; D remains unclear. Trimming cost V 2 bases and J 4 bases, with 9 bases left between them. The germline V gene has CDR1 MDHEN and CDR2 SYDVKM. This CDR3 contains 14 residues. The CDR3 sequence is CASSLGLWGNTIYF. DNA of the CDR3: TGTGCCAGCAGTTTAGGGCTGTGGGGAAACACCATATATTTT.

V usage is TRBV28 and J usage is TRBJ1-5; no clear D gene. The V gene lost 5 bases and the J gene lost 7 bases, with 15 bases spanning the gap. CDR3 length: 14 residues. Germline V lookup: CDR1 MDHEN, CDR2 SYDVKM. The CDR3 bases are TGTGCCAGCAGTAGGCGGGCCCTCGGGCAGCCCCAGCATTTT. Amino acids: CASSRRALGQPQHF.